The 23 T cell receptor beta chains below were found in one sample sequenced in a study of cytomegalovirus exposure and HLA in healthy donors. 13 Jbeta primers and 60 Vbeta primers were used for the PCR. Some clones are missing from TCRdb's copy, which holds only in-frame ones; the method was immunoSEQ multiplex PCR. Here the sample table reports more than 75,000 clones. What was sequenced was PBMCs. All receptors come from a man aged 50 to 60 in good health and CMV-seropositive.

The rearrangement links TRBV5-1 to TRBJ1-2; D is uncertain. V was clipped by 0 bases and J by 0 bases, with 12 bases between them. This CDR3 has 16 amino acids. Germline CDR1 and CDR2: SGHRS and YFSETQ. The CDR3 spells CASSLDPPRANYGYTF. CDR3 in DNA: TGCGCCAGCAGCTTGGACCCACCACGAGCTAACTATGGCTACACCTTC.

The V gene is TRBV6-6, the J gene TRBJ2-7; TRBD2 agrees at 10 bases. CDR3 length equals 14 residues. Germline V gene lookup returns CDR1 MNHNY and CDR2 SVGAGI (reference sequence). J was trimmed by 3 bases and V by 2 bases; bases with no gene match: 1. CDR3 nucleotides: TGTGCCAGCAGTTACGGGACTAGCGACTACGAGCAGTACTTC. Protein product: CASSYGTSDYEQYF.

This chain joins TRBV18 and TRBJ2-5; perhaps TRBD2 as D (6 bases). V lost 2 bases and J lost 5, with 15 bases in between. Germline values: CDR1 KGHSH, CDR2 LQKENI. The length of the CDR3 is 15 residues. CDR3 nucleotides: TGTGCCAGCTCACCATTGTTCGAGGCGGGGGAGACCCAGTACTTC. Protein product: CASSPLFEAGETQYF. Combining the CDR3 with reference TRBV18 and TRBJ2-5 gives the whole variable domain NAGVMQNPRHLVRRRGQEARLRCSPMKGHSHVYWYRQLPEEGLKFMVYLQKENIIDESGMPKERFSAEFPKEGPSILRIQQVVRGDSAAYFCASSPLFEAGETQYFGPGTRLLVL.

CDR3 in DNA: TGCGCCAGCAGGATGTCTAGCGGGAGGCCCTGGGAGACCCAGTACTTC. This encodes CASRMSSGRPWETQYF. The V gene is TRBV5-1, the J gene TRBJ2-5; 11 bases fit TRBD2. Looked up from germline, CDR1 is SGHRS and CDR2 is YFSETQ. V was clipped by 5 bases and J by 5 bases; unmatched bases: 11. This CDR3 comprises 16 residues. Combining the CDR3 with reference TRBV5-1 and TRBJ2-5 gives the whole variable domain KAGVTQTPRYLIKTRGQQVTLSCSPISGHRSVSWYQQTPGQGLQFLFEYFSETQRNKGNFPGRFSGRQFSNSRSEMNVSTLELGDSALYLCASRMSSGRPWETQYFGPGTRLLVL.

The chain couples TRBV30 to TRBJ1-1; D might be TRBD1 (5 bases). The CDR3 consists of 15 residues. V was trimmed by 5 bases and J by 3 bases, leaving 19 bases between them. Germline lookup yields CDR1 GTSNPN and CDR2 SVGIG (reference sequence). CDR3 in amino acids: CAWGMPGLGDTEAFF. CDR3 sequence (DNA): TGTGCCTGGGGTATGCCGGGACTGGGGGACACTGAAGCTTTCTTT.

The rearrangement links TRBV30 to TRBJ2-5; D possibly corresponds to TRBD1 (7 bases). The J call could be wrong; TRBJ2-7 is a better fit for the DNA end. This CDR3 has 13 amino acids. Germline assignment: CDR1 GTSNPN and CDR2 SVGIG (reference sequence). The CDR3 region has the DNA TGTGCCTGGAGTGACAGGGGACTCCACGAGCAGTACTTC. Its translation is CAWSDRGLHEQYF.

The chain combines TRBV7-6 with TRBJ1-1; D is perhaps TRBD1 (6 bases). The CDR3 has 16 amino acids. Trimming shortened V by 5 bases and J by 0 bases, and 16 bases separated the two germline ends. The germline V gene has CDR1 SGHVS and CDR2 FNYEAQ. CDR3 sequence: CASSPRAGEMNTEAFF. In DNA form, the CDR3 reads TGTGCCAGCAGCCCCCGCGCAGGGGAGATGAACACTGAAGCTTTCTTT.

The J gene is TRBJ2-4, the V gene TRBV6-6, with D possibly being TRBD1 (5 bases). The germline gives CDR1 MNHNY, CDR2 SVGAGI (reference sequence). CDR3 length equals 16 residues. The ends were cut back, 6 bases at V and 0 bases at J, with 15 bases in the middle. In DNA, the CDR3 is TGTGCCAGCAGCCCCAGACAGCGCCTAGCCAAAAACATTCAGTACTTC. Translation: CASSPRQRLAKNIQYF.

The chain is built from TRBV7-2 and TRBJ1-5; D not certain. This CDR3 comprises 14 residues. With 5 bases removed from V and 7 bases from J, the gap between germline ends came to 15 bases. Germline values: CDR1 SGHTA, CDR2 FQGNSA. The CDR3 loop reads CASSQQATGQPQHF. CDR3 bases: TGTGCCAGCAGCCAACAAGCAACGGGACAGCCCCAGCATTTT.

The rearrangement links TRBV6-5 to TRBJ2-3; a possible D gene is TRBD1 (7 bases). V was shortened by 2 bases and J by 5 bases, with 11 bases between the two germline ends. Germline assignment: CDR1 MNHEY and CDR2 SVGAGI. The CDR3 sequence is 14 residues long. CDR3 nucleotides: TGTGCCAGCAGTTACAGCCAGGGGGGAGATACGCAGTATTTT. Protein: CASSYSQGGDTQYF.

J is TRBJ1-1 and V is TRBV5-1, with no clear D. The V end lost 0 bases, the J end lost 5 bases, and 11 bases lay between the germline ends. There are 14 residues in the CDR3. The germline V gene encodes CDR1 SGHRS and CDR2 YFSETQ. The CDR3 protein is CASSLVSRGTEAFF. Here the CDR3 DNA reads TGCGCCAGCAGCTTGGTCAGCCGGGGAACTGAAGCTTTCTTT.

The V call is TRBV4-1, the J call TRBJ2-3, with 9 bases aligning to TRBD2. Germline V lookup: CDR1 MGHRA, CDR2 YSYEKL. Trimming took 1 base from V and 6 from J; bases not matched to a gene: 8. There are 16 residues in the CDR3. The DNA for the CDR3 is TGCGCCAGCAGCCAAGGGGGTAGCGGGAGATGGGATACGCAGTATTTT. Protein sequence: CASSQGGSGRWDTQYF.

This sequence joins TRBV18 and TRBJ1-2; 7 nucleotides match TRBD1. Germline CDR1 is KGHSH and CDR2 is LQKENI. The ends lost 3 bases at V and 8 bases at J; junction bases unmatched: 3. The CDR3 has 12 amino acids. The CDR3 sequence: CASSPAGGGYTF. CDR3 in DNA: TGTGCCAGCTCACCGGCAGGGGGAGGCTACACCTTC.

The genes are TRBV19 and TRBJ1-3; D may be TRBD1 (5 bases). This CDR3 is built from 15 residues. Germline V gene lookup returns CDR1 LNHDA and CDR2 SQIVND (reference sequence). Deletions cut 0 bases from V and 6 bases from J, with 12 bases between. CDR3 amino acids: CASSIDPGRANTIYF. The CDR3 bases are TGTGCCAGTAGTATAGATCCAGGGAGGGCAAACACCATATATTTT.

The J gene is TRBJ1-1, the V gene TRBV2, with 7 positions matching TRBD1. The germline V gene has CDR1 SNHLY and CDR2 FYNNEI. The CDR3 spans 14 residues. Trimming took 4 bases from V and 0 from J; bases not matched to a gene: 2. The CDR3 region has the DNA TGTGCCAGCAGTGGGACAGGAATGAACACTGAAGCTTTCTTT. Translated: CASSGTGMNTEAFF.

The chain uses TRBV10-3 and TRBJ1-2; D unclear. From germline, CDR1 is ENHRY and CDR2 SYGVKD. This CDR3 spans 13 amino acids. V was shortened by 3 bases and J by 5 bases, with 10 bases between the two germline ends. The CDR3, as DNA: TGTGCCATCAGTGATCGAAGCCCTTATGGCTACACCTTC. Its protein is CAISDRSPYGYTF.

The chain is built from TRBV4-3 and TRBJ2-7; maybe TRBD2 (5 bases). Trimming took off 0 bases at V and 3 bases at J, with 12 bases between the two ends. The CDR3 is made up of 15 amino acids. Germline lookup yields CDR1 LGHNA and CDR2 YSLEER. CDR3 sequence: CASSQEEAVIYEQYF. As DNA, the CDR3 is TGCGCCAGCAGCCAAGAAGAAGCGGTTATCTACGAGCAGTACTTC.

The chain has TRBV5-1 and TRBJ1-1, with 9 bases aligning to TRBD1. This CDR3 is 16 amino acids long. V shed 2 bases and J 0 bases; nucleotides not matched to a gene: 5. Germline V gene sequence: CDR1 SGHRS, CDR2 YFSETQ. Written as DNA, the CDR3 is TGCGCCAGCAGCTTAAACAGGGGGCCGGTGAACACTGAAGCTTTCTTT. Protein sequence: CASSLNRGPVNTEAFF.

The CDR3 region is CASSEGVNYGYTF. In DNA, the CDR3 is TGTGCCAGCAGTGAAGGAGTTAACTATGGCTACACCTTC. The chain joins TRBV2 to TRBJ1-2; D not resolved. The CDR3 runs to 13 residues. Germline V gives CDR1 SNHLY, CDR2 FYNNEI. V shed 1 base and J shed 1 base, with 4 bases lying between them.

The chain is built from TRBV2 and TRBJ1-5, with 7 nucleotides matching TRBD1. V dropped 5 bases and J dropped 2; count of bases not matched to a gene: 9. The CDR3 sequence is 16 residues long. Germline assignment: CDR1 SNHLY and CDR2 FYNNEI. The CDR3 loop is CASSPTTGTGNQPQHF. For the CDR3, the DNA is TGTGCCAGCAGTCCGACGACAGGGACGGGCAATCAGCCCCAGCATTTT.

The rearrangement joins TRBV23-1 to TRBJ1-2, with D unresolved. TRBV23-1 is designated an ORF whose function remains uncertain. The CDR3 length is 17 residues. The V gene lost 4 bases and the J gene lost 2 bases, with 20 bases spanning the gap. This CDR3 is CASSPWFILILNYGYTF. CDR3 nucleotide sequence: TGCGCCAGCAGTCCATGGTTTATCCTAATCCTAAACTATGGCTACACCTTC.

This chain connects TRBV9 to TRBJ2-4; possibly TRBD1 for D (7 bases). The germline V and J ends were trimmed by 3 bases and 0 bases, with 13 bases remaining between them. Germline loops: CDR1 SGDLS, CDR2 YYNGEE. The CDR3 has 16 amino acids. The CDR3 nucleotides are TGTGCCAGCAGCGAGGGGGCGGGACTAGCCAAAAACATTCAGTACTTC. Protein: CASSEGAGLAKNIQYF.

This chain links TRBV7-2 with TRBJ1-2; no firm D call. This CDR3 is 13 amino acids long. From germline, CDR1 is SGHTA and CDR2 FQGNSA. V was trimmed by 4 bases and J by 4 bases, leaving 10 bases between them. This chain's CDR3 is CASSSRRAYGYTF. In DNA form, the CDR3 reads TGTGCCAGCAGCTCCAGGAGGGCCTATGGCTACACCTTC.